Listed here are 28 T cell receptor beta chains from one sample, sequenced in a study of beta chain features in type 1 diabetes. Sequencing targeted expressed TCRB transcripts, as all isolated RNA had been reverse transcribed. Sequencing used immunoSEQ multiplex PCR; TCRdb keeps in-frame clones, though not all of them. The sample holds 10,000 to 15,000 clones; about half are singletons and the top ten take around 0.97%. The sample was stem cell memory CD4+ T cells from blood. The receptors stem from a man aged 18 to 29 in good health.

This clone has only one observation. The chain uses TRBV6-5 and TRBJ2-2; a weak D match, TRBD1 (5 bases). Per the germline V gene, CDR1 is MNHEY and CDR2 is SVGAGI. The V end was cut by 6 bases, the J end by 1 base, with 6 bases between. This CDR3 is built from 13 residues. CDR3 sequence reads: CASSGQNTGELFF. In DNA, the CDR3 is TGTGCCAGCAGCGGACAGAACACCGGGGAGCTGTTTTTT.

J is TRBJ2-1 and V is TRBV5-1, with 7 bases fitting TRBD1. J was trimmed by 4 bases and V by 4 bases; bases with no gene match: 8. The CDR3 runs to 15 residues. Germline V gene sequence: CDR1 SGHRS, CDR2 YFSETQ. This CDR3 is CASSTQGEFYNEQFF. The CDR3 bases are TGCGCCAGCAGCACCCAGGGGGAATTTTACAATGAGCAGTTCTTC.

This clone has only a few counts. V and J are TRBV5-5 and TRBJ2-2; 8 nucleotides agree with TRBD1. From germline, CDR1 is SGHKS and CDR2 YYEKEE (reference sequence). The CDR3 is 15 residues long. V was pared by 4 bases and J by 1 base, with 3 bases of the junction left unmatched. The CDR3 nucleotides read TGTGCCAGCAGCCTGGACAGGGTGAACACCGGGGAGCTGTTTTTT. As protein: CASSLDRVNTGELFF.

This chain connects TRBV7-8 to TRBJ1-1, with TRBD1 identical over 8 bases. The CDR3 has 15 residues. V was pared by 1 base and J by 1 base, with 2 bases of the junction left unmatched. CDR1 is SGHVS and CDR2 is FQNEAQ in the germline V gene. CDR3 coding DNA: TGTGCCAGCAGCTTAGTTGGACAGGGGAACACTGAAGCTTTCTTT. The encoded protein is CASSLVGQGNTEAFF.

The V call is TRBV7-9, the J call TRBJ2-1; D unclear. CDR1 is SEHNR, CDR2 FQNEAQ, per germline (reference sequence). The CDR3 spans 12 residues. Trimming removed 3 bases from V and 3 bases from J, with 3 bases in between. The CDR3 here is CASSFSYNEQFF. CDR3 in DNA: TGTGCCAGCAGCTTTAGCTACAATGAGCAGTTCTTC.

The genes are TRBV6-5 and TRBJ2-7; no definite D call. V lost 2 bases, J lost 6 bases, and 8 bases lay in between. The CDR3 is made up of 12 amino acids. From germline, CDR1 is MNHEY and CDR2 SVGAGI. The CDR3 DNA reads TGTGCCAGCAGTTACGTAGCCGGCGAGCAGTACTTC. Its protein is CASSYVAGEQYF.

V gene TRBV15 combines with J gene TRBJ1-5; the D gene is possibly TRBD1 (5 bases). The CDR3 runs 15 residues. V shed 2 bases and J shed 1 base, with 9 bases lying between them. Germline CDR1 and CDR2: LNHNV and YYDKDF (reference sequence). CDR3 sequence: CATSRQGGSNQPQHF. CDR3 nucleotides: TGTGCCACCAGCAGACAGGGTGGGAGCAATCAGCCCCAGCATTTT.

The table lists this clone with a few counts. The V and J genes are TRBV7-2 and TRBJ2-7; 9 positions match TRBD2. The germline CDR1 and CDR2 sequences are SGHTA and FQGNSA. V dropped 0 bases and J dropped 4; count of bases not matched to a gene: 7. CDR3 length equals 16 residues. This chain's CDR3 is CASSLAGLRGGYEQYF. CDR3 coding DNA: TGTGCCAGCAGCTTAGCGGGTTTGCGGGGGGGTTACGAGCAGTACTTC.

The V gene is TRBV5-6, the J gene TRBJ2-3; D not resolved. Trimming left V 5 bases short and J 0 bases short, with 13 bases between. The V gene's germline CDR1 is SGHDT and CDR2 YYEEEE. The CDR3 contains 15 residues. CDR3 coding DNA: TGTGCCAGCAGGTCTAAGCTATCTAGCACAGATACGCAGTATTTT. This sequence encodes CASRSKLSSTDTQYF.

The V and J genes are TRBV13 and TRBJ1-6, with D maybe TRBD1 (5 bases). Germline V gene data show CDR1 as PRHDT and CDR2 as FYEKMQ (reference sequence). Trimming removed 5 bases at V and 10 bases at J, with 18 bases between. This CDR3 spans 15 amino acids. CDR3 residues: CASSHSGTSWSPLHF. CDR3 DNA sequence: TGTGCCAGCAGCCATTCCGGGACTAGTTGGTCACCCCTCCACTTT.

This clone has just a few counts. The V gene is TRBV7-2, the J gene TRBJ2-5, with 9 bases matching TRBD2. The V gene end was trimmed by 5 bases and the J gene end by 5 bases; junction bases not matched to a gene: 15. The germline gives CDR1 SGHTA, CDR2 FQGNSA. The CDR3 is 17 amino acids. In DNA form, the CDR3 reads TGTGCCAGCAGCCCTCGGCGGGGGGGCCGTGAGGGGGAGACCCAGTACTTC. It codes for CASSPRRGGREGETQYF. The full variable domain, completed using reference TRBV7-2 and TRBJ2-5, is GAGVSQSPSNKVTEKGKDVELRCDPISGHTALYWYRQSLGQGLEFLIYFQGNSAPDKSGLPSDRFSAERTGGSVSTLTIQRTQQEDSAVYLCASSPRRGGREGETQYFGPGTRLLVL.

The chain carries TRBV18 and TRBJ2-1; the D is unclear. Trimming shortened V by 0 bases and J by 1 base, and 7 bases separated the two germline ends. The CDR3 totals 15 residues. Per germline, CDR1 KGHSH and CDR2 LQKENI. Here the CDR3 DNA reads TGTGCCAGCTCACCACCGGAGCCTTCCTACAATGAGCAGTTCTTC. It translates to CASSPPEPSYNEQFF.

This clone was observed a few times. The gene calls are TRBV4-3 and TRBJ1-2; D might be TRBD1 (6 bases). The CDR3 loop spans 16 amino acids. The germline V and J ends were trimmed by 2 bases and 2 bases, with 15 bases remaining between them. Germline values: CDR1 LGHNA, CDR2 YSLEER. The CDR3 protein is CASSQIRWDKNYGYTF. DNA for the CDR3: TGCGCCAGCAGCCAAATTCGGTGGGACAAAAACTATGGCTACACCTTC.

The J gene is TRBJ1-6, the V gene TRBV4-2; 7 nucleotides agree with TRBD1. The germline CDR1 and CDR2 sequences are LGHNA and YNFKEQ. The V gene end was trimmed by 1 base and the J gene end by 5 bases; junction bases not matched to a gene: 5. The CDR3 runs to 16 residues. The CDR3 is CASSQGQGVDNSPLHF. CDR3 DNA sequence: TGTGCCAGCAGCCAAGGTCAGGGGGTGGATAATTCACCCCTCCACTTT.

This chain joins TRBV5-5 and TRBJ1-2; D is possibly TRBD1 (5 bases). Germline values: CDR1 SGHKS, CDR2 YYEKEE (reference sequence). V was clipped by 4 bases and J by 7 bases, with 20 bases between them. The CDR3 is 15 residues long. The CDR3 DNA reads TGTGCCAGCAGCCCATATGACAGACCGGTTTTTGGCTACACCTTC. It translates to CASSPYDRPVFGYTF.

The chain recombines TRBV18 with TRBJ2-2; 8 bases align to TRBD1. With V trimmed by 0 bases and J by 11 bases, 11 bases remained unmatched. This CDR3 is built from 16 residues. In germline, CDR1 is KGHSH, CDR2 LQKENI. The CDR3 is CASSPPSQGAHAELFF. The CDR3 region has the DNA TGTGCCAGCTCACCACCGTCTCAGGGGGCGCACGCTGAGCTGTTTTTT.

This clone was counted between two and nine times. Relative to the germline gene, one junction end is altered; a read error may explain this. This chain connects TRBV7-6 to TRBJ2-2; D perhaps matches TRBD1 (6 bases). Germline CDR1 and CDR2: SGHVS and FNYEAQ. The CDR3 contains 17 residues. As DNA, the CDR3 is TGTGCCACCAGCCGTAGGGGGATACGTGAGGGACCCGGGGAGCTGTTTTTT. It specifies CATSRRGIREGPGELFF.

The genes are TRBV28 and TRBJ2-3, with D possibly matching TRBD2 (7 bases). Per germline, CDR1 MDHEN and CDR2 SYDVKM. The length of the CDR3 is 16 residues. V lost 7 bases and J lost 1, with 18 bases in between. CDR3 region: CASTSARRGRTDTQYF. The DNA of the CDR3 is TGTGCCAGCACCTCAGCTCGGCGGGGGCGCACAGATACGCAGTATTTT.

This rearrangement joins TRBV7-2 to TRBJ2-1; TRBD2 aligns across 9 bases. The germline V gene encodes CDR1 SGHTA and CDR2 FQGNSA. The trim removed 1 base at V and 8 bases at J, leaving 12 bases unmatched. The CDR3 consists of 17 residues. The CDR3 region has the DNA TGTGCCAGCAGCTTAGAGGGTATGCGGGGGGGCAGGTATGAGCAGTTCTTC. Its protein product is CASSLEGMRGGRYEQFF.

The gene calls are TRBV5-1 and TRBJ2-3; 13 bases match TRBD2. This CDR3 is 15 amino acids long. J gave up 3 bases and V 4 bases, and 2 bases lay outside the gene matches. Germline CDR1 is SGHRS and CDR2 is YFSETQ. DNA of the CDR3: TGCGCCAGCAGCCCGACTAGCGGGGGGACAGATACGCAGTATTTT. It translates to CASSPTSGGTDTQYF. The entire variable domain, with the rest obtained from reference TRBV5-1 and TRBJ2-3, is as follows: KAGVTQTPRYLIKTRGQQVTLSCSPISGHRSVSWYQQTPGQGLQFLFEYFSETQRNKGNFPGRFSGRQFSNSRSEMNVSTLELGDSALYLCASSPTSGGTDTQYFGPGTRLTVL.

The V call is TRBV18, the J call TRBJ2-1; D is unclear. Germline loops: CDR1 KGHSH, CDR2 LQKENI. This CDR3 has 12 amino acids. Trimming took off 3 bases at V and 4 bases at J, with 4 bases between the two ends. CDR3 coding DNA: TGTGCCAGCTCACCGGCTTACAATGAGCAGTTCTTC. Translation gives CASSPAYNEQFF. Full variable domain (rest looked up from reference TRBV18 and TRBJ2-1): NAGVMQNPRHLVRRRGQEARLRCSPMKGHSHVYWYRQLPEEGLKFMVYLQKENIIDESGMPKERFSAEFPKEGPSILRIQQVVRGDSAAYFCASSPAYNEQFFGPGTRLTVL.

This clone occurred a few times. The rearrangement uses TRBV21-1 and TRBJ1-5; the table's TRBD1 call for D was not verified on the DNA. TRBV21-1 is termed a pseudogene. This CDR3 is 16 amino acids long. The CDR3 DNA is TGTGCCAGCACCACTGCAAGGGGTCCTGGCAATCAGCCCCAGCATTTT. Protein sequence: CASTTARGPGNQPQHF.

The chain joins TRBV18 to TRBJ2-3, with 7 bases lining up with TRBD1. The germline V gene has CDR1 KGHSH and CDR2 LQKENI. This CDR3 contains 15 residues. After removal of 4 bases from V and 5 bases from J, the junction contained 9 bases not matched to a gene. CDR3 sequence (DNA): TGTGCCAGCTCACTGAACGTGGGACAGCAAGATACGCAGTATTTT. As protein: CASSLNVGQQDTQYF.

The rearrangement joins TRBV5-1 to TRBJ2-3, with TRBD2 identical over 11 bases. The CDR3 has 15 amino acids. Germline lookup yields CDR1 SGHRS and CDR2 YFSETQ. J was trimmed by 3 bases and V by 4 bases; bases with no gene match: 4. CDR3 nucleotide sequence: TGCGCCAGCAGCACTAGCGGGGGAGGAACAGATACGCAGTATTTT. Its translation is CASSTSGGGTDTQYF.

As regards this clone: One junction end does not reproduce the germline sequence, and a read error may be involved. V usage is TRBV6-1 and J usage is TRBJ1-4; no clear D gene. CDR3 length: 13 amino acids. Germline values: CDR1 MNHNS, CDR2 SASEGT. CDR3 protein: CASSREVPPTAVF. The DNA of the CDR3 is TGTGCCAGCAGTCGGGAGGTTCCTCCCACCGCGGTTTTT.

The chain employs TRBV5-4 and TRBJ2-1; D perhaps matches TRBD2 (5 bases). The CDR3 has 15 amino acids. The V end was cut by 0 bases, the J end by 6 bases, with 13 bases between. Germline CDR1 and CDR2: SGHNT and YYREEE (reference sequence). The CDR3 region has the DNA TGTGCCAGCAGCTTGGTGAAAAGAGGGTTCAATGAGCAGTTCTTC. Its protein product is CASSLVKRGFNEQFF.

The chain employs TRBV6-1 and TRBJ1-5; D is possibly TRBD1 (5 bases). Germline values: CDR1 MNHNS, CDR2 SASEGT. The V end was cut by 7 bases, the J end by 5 bases, with 12 bases between. CDR3 length: 13 residues. The CDR3 reads CASNDGGYQPQHF. Written as DNA, the CDR3 is TGTGCCAGCAATGACGGGGGGTATCAGCCCCAGCATTTT.

Only one count was recorded for this clone. The chain uses TRBV10-3 and TRBJ2-1; TRBD2 aligns across 13 bases. This CDR3 comprises 18 residues. The J segment lost 4 bases and the V segment lost 0 bases, leaving 6 bases of the junction unmatched. CDR1 is ENHRY, CDR2 SYGVKD, per germline. The CDR3 nucleotides are TGTGCCATCAGTGAGTCCATAGGGACTAGCGGGGTATACAATGAGCAGTTCTTC. Residues: CAISESIGTSGVYNEQFF.